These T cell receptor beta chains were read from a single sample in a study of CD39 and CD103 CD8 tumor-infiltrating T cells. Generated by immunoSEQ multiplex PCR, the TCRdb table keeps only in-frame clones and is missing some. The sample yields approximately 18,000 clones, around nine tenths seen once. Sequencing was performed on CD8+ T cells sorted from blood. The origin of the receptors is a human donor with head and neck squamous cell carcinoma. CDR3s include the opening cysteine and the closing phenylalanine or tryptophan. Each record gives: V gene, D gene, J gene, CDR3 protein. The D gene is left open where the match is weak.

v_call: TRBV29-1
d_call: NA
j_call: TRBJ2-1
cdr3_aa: CSVEGGVLRADEQFF

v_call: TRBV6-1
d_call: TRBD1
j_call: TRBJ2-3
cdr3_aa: CASSEQGQGRRTDTQYF

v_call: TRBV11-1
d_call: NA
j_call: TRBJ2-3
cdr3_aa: CASSSIPTDTQYF

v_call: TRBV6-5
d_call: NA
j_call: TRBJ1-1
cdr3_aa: CASSKARNTEAFF

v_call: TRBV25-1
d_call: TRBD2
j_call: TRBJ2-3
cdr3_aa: CASSDRGDTDTQYF

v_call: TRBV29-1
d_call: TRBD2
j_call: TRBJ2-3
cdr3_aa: CSVGPGLRGSDTQYF

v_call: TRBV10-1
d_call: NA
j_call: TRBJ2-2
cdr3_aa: CASSDLPSRGELFF

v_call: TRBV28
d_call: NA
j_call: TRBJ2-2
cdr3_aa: CASSPGEDWTGELFF

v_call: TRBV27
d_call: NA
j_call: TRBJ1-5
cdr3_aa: CASRMGNQPQHF

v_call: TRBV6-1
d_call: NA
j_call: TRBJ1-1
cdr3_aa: CASSEGVGLQLEAFF

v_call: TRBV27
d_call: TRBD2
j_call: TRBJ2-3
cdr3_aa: CASSLRLAGLTDTQYF

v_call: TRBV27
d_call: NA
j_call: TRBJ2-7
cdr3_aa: CASRGLSYEQYF

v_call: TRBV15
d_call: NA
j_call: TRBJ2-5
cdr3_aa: CATSTGFQETQYF

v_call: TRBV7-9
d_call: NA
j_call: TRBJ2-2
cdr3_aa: CASSLAVGTNTGELFF

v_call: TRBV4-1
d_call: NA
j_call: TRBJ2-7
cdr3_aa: CASSQDGGLIFYEQYF

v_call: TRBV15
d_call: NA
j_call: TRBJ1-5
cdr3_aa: CATSRDRQGPPQHF

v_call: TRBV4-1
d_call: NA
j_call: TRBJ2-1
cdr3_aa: CASSQAQLGGEQFF

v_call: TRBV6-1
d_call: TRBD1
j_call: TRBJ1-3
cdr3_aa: CASSAPGQGNTIYF

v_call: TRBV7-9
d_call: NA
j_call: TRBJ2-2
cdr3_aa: CASSSDRFSNTGELFF

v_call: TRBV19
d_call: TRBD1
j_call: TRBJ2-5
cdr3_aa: CASSMDRGSQETQYF

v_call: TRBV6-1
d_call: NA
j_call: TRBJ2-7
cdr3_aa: CASNPGLPYEQYF

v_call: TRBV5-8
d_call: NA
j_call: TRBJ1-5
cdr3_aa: CASSPTVNQPQHF

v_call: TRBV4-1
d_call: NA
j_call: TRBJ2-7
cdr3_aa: CASSQDVAAAYEQYF

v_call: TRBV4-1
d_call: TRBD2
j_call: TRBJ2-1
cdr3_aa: CASSPGGGAYNEQFF

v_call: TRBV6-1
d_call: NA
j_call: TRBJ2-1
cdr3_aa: CASSETPVSTWAYNEQFF

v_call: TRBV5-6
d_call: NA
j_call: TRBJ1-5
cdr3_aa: CASSLRHSPNQPQHF

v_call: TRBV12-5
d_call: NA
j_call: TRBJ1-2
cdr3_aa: CASGLGRTVNYGYTF

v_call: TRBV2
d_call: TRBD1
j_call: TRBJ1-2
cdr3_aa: CASSVLRDRGHGYTF

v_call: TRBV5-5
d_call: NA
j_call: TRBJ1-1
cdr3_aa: CASSLVSGGPAFF

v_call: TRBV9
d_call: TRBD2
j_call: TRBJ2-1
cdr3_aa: CASSLSGGSYNEQFF

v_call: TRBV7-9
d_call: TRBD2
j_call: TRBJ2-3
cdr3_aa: CASSLSLAGGSTDTQYF

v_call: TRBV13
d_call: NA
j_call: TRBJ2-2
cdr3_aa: CASSPETNTGELFF

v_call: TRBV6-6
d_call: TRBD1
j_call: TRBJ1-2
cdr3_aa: CASRYLRGQGAQGYTF

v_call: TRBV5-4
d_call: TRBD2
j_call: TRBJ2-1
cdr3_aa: CASSWIGGSPDEQFF

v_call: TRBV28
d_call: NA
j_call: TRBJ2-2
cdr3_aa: CASSLLKYTGELFF

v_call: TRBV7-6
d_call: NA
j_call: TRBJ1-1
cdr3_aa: CASSDPGFSNTEAFF

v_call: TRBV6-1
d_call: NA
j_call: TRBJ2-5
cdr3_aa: CASSEKRATLGETQYF

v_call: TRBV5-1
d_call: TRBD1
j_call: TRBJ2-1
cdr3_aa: CASSLTGQSSYNEQFF

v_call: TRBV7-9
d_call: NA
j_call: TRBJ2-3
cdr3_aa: CASRPGTGGSTDTQYF

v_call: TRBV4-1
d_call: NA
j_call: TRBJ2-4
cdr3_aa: CASSQRQVLAKNIQYF

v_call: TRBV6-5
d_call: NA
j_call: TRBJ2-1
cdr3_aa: CASSYGHLDEQFF

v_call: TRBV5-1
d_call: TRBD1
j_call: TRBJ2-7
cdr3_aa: CASSLGFGTATYEQYF

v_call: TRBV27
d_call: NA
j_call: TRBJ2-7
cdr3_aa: CASSYGSYYEQYF

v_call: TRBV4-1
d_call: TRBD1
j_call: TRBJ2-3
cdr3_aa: CASSLSGTGVDTQYF

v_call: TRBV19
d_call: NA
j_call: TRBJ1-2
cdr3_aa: CASSISGRDYGYTF

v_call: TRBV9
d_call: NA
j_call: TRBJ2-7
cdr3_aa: CASSPWGTNYEQYF

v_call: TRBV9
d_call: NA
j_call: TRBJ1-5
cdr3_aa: CASSEQGSSNQPQHF

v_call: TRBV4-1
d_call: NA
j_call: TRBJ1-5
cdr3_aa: CASSPGLGGQPQHF

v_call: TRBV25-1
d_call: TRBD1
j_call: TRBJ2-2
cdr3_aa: CASPVTGGWTGELFF

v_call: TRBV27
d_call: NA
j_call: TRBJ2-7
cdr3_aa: CASSPDPVREQYF